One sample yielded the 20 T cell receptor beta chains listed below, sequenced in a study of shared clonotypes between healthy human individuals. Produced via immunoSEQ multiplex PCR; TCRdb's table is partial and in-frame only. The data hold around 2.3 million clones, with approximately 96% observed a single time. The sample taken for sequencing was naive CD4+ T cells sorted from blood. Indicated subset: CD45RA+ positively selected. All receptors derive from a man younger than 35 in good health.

CDR3 sequence reads: CASSELLARETQYF. In nucleotides, the CDR3 is TGTGCCAGCAGTGAATTACTAGCTCGAGAGACCCAGTACTTC. The chain is built from TRBV25-1 and TRBJ2-5; tentative D call: TRBD2 (6 bases). V lost 1 base and J lost 4, with 10 bases in between. The CDR3 contains 14 residues. The germline V gene encodes CDR1 MGHDK and CDR2 SYGVNS.

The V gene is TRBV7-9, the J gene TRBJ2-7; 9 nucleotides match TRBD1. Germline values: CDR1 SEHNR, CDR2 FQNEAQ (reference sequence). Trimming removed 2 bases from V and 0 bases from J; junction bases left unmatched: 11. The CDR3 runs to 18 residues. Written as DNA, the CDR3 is TGTGCCAGCAGCTTAAGGCCGGGACAGGGAGAGAGCTCCTACGAGCAGTACTTC. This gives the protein CASSLRPGQGESSYEQYF.

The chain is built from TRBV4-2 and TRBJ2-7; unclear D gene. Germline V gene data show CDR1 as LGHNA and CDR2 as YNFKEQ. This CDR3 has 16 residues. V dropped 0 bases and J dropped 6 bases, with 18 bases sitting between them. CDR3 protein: CASSQDHYGLWVEQYF. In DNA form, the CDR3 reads TGTGCCAGCAGCCAAGATCACTACGGCCTCTGGGTCGAGCAGTACTTC.

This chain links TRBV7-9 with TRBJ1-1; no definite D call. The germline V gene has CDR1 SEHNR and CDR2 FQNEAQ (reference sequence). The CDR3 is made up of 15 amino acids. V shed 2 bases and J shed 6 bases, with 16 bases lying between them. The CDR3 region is CASSLIASLGAEAFF. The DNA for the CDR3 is TGTGCCAGCAGCTTAATCGCGTCTTTGGGCGCTGAAGCTTTCTTT.

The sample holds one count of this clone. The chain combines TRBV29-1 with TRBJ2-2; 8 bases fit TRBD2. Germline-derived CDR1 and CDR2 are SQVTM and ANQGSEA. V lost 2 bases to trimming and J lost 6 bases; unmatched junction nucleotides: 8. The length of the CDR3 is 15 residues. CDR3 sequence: CSVEPGLDFAGELFF. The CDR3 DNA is TGCAGCGTTGAACCGGGACTAGACTTCGCCGGGGAGCTGTTTTTT.

CDR3 in amino acids: CASTPRTGMNTEAFF. The DNA for the CDR3 is TGTGCCAGCACCCCCCGAACAGGGATGAACACTGAAGCTTTCTTT. The chain links TRBV7-8 to TRBJ1-1; D is perhaps TRBD1 (6 bases). The CDR3 sequence is 15 residues long. CDR1 SGHVS and CDR2 FQNEAQ come from the germline V gene. The V end was cut by 7 bases, the J end by 0 bases, with 15 bases between.

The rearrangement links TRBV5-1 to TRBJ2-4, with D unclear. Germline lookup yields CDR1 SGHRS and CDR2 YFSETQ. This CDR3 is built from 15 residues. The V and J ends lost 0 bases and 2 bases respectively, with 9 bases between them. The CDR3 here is CASSLAGLPKNIQYF. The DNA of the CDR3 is TGCGCCAGCAGCTTGGCTGGATTACCCAAAAACATTCAGTACTTC.

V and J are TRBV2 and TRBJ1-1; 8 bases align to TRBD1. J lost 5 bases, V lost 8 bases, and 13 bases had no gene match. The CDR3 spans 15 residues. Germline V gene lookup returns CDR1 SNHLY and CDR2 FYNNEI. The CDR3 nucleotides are TGTGCCAGCGGAGGACAGGGAGGTATGGGGACTGAAGCTTTCTTT. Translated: CASGGQGGMGTEAFF.

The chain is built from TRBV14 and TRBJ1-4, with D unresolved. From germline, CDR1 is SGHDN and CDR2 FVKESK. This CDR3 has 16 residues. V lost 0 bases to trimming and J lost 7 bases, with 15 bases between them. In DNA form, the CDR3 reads TGTGCCAGCAGCCAAGACTGGCTGAGGCCCGGTGAAAAACTGTTTTTT. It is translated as CASSQDWLRPGEKLFF.

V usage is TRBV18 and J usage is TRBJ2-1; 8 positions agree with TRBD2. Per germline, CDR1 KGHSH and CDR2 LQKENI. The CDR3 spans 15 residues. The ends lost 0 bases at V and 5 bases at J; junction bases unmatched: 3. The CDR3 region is CASSPPGRADNEQFF. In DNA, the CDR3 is TGTGCCAGCTCACCACCCGGGAGGGCGGACAATGAGCAGTTCTTC.

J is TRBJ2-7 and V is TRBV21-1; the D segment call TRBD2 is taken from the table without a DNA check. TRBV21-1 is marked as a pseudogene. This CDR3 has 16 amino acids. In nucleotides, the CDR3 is TGTGCCAGCAGCAAAGTAGAGAGCGGGGGTTCCTACGAGCAGTACTTC. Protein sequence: CASSKVESGGSYEQYF.

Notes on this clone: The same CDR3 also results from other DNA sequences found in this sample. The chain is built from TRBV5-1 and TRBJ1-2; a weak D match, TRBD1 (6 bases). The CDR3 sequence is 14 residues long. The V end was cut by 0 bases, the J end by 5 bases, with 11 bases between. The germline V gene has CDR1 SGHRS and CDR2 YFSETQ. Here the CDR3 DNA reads TGCGCCAGCAGCTTGGGGACAGCTTCGTATGGCTACACCTTC. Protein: CASSLGTASYGYTF.

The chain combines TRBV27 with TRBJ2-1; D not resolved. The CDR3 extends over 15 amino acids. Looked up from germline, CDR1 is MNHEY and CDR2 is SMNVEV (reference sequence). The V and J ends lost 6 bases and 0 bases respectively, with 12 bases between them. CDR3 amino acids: CASRSDGSSYNEQFF. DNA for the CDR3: TGTGCCAGCAGGTCGGACGGCAGCTCCTACAATGAGCAGTTCTTC.

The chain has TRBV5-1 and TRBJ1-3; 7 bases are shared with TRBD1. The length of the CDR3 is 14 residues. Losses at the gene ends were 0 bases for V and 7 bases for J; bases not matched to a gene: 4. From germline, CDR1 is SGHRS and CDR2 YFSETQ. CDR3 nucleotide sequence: TGCGCCAGCAGCTTGGCCCAACAGGGGAACACCATATATTTT. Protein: CASSLAQQGNTIYF. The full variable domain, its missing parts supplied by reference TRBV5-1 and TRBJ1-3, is KAGVTQTPRYLIKTRGQQVTLSCSPISGHRSVSWYQQTPGQGLQFLFEYFSETQRNKGNFPGRFSGRQFSNSRSEMNVSTLELGDSALYLCASSLAQQGNTIYFGEGSWLTVV.

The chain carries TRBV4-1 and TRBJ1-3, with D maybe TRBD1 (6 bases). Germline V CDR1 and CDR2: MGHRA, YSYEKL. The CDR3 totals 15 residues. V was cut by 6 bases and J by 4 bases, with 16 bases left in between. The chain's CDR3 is CASSSYGGQGNTIYF. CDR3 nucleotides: TGCGCCAGCAGTAGTTATGGAGGACAGGGAAACACCATATATTTT.

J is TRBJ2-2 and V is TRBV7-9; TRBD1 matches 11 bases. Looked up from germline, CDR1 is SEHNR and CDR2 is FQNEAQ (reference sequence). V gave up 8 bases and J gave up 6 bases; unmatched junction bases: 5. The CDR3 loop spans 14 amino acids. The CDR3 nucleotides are TGTGCCAGCTCGGGACAGGGGGTTCCCGGGGAGCTGTTTTTT. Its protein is CASSGQGVPGELFF.

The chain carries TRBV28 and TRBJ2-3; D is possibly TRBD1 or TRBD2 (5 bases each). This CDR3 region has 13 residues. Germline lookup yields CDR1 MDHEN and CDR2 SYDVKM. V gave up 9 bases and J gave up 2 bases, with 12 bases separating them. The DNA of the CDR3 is TGTGCCAGTTTGGGGACCAACACAGATACGCAGTATTTT. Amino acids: CASLGTNTDTQYF.

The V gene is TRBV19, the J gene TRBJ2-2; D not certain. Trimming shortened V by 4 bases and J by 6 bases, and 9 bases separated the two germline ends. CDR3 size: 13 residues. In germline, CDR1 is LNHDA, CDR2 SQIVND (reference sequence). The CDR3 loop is CASSSRRAGELFF. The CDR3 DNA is TGTGCCAGTAGTAGTAGACGGGCCGGGGAGCTGTTTTTT.

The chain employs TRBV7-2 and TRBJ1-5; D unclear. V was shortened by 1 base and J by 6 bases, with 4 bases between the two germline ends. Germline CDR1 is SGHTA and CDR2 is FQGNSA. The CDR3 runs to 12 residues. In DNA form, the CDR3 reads TGTGCCAGCAGCTTAGTTAGTCAGCCCCAGCATTTT. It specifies CASSLVSQPQHF.

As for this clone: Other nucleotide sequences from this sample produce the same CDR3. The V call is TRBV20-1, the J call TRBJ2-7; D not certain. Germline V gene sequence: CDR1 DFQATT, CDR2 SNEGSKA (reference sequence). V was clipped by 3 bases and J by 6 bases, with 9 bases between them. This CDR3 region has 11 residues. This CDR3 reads CSARGGLEQYF. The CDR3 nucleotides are TGCAGTGCTAGGGGTGGGCTCGAGCAGTACTTC.